Listed here is a single T cell receptor beta chain. What it recognizes is unknown. The sample is drawn from a study of a mutant IDH1 vaccine in newly diagnosed glioma. Study at large: Once 4-6 weeks had passed after radiotherapy alone, vaccination started, or it started with temozolomide cycles. Patients had received radiotherapy, temozolomide, or both previously, most receiving both.

The protocol was immunoSEQ multiplex PCR, while the TCRdb copy is restricted to in-frame clones and leaves out a portion. The data contain about 130,000 clones, around three quarters of them singletons. Time point noted: week 11, during vaccination. The vaccine gave 300 ug of a 20-mer mutant IDH1 peptide subcutaneously per dose. Patients carried new grade 3 or 4 IDH1-mutant astrocytomas lacking nuclear ATRX. This clonotype was sampled from a man between 40 and 49 years old with glioma. Specimen: PBMCs, collected from a glioma patient whose treatment included an IDH1 peptide vaccine.

CDR3 in amino acids: CASSSRVFNGYTF. As DNA, the CDR3 is TGCGCCAGCAGTTCCAGGGTTTTTAATGGCTACACCTTC. The rearrangement uses TRBV23-1 and TRBJ1-2, with D perhaps TRBD1 (5 bases). TRBV23-1 is filed as an ORF, its function uncertain. This CDR3 has 13 residues. The V end lost 5 bases, the J end lost 6 bases, and 13 bases lay between the germline ends.